Given below is one T cell receptor (beta chain) in context. The antigen remains undetermined. Researchers ran the PCR with 60 Vbeta and 13 Jbeta primers. The data were produced by immunoSEQ multiplex PCR, yet TCRdb's version contains in-frame clones alone and is incomplete. The sample has roughly 140,000 clones, 75% to 85% seen once; the top ten hold roughly 5.6%. The source of the sample is a study of cytomegalovirus exposure and HLA in healthy donors. About the research overall: As released early, the data held 75 million to 90 million unique TCRs from HLA-typed donors. Study conclusions and caveats: For TCR beta chains, V- and J-gene trimming was later linked to a missense DCLRE1C variant. Available immune exposure information was restricted to CMV serostatus only. There was a cluster of highly shared sequence variants that was likely a sequencing artifact.

Germline CDR1 reads SGHRS; CDR2 reads YFSETQ. The CDR3 consists of 15 residues. J lost 0 bases, V lost 2 bases, and 1 base had no gene match. The V call is TRBV5-1, the J call TRBJ2-3; TRBD1 matches at 9 bases. Sequencing was carried out using PBMCs. The TCR originated in a woman in her thirties or forties in good health and CMV-seropositive. The CDR3 nucleotides read TGCGCCAGCAGCTTTACAGGGGGCAGCACAGATACGCAGTATTTT. Amino acids: CASSFTGGSTDTQYF.